The T cell receptor beta chain described here comes from a study of blood T cell repertoires in COVID-19. About the study: Specimens from acute and convalescent COVID-19 originated in the United States, Italy and Spain. Sources were T cells, B-cell-depleted T cells, or PBMCs; the material itself was cDNA or gDNA.

Notes on this clone: The sample carries other DNA sequences with the same CDR3.

Per the authors' pipeline: Estimation of nucleated cell counts relied on the amplification of reference gene primers. Measured with immunoSEQ multiplex PCR; TCRdb has only the in-frame clones, and not every one. The V and J calls and clone size were taken over from that table, and D and trimming were inferred from the DNA. The sample has 110,000 or so clones, about two thirds seen once. The CDR3 contains 12 residues. Germline trimming cut 5 bases from V and 4 bases from J; bases unmatched to any gene: 1. This receptor was obtained from a woman aged 40-49 years with acute or convalescent COVID-19. The chain links TRBV12-3 or TRBV12-4 to TRBJ1-2; 7 nucleotides align to TRBD1. Sequencing was carried out using peripheral blood. The CDR3: CASSRDSYGYTF. In DNA, the CDR3 is TGTGCCAGCAGTAGGGACAGCTATGGCTACACCTTC.